What follows are 22 T cell receptor beta chains derived from one specimen sequenced in a study of cytomegalovirus exposure and HLA in healthy donors. PCR used 60 Vbeta primers and 13 Jbeta primers. Sequencing used immunoSEQ multiplex PCR; TCRdb keeps in-frame clones, though not all of them. The sample shows approximately 100,000 clones, approximately 70% of them seen only once. The sample consisted of PBMCs. These receptors were obtained from a woman in her forties or fifties in good health and CMV-seronegative.

Of note for this clone: One end of the junction fails to match germline, which may point to a read error. The gene calls are TRBV19 and TRBJ2-1; TRBD2 might be the D (6 bases). This CDR3 is built from 14 residues. CDR1 is LNHDA and CDR2 is SQIVND in the germline V gene (reference sequence). CDR3 DNA sequence: TGTGCCAGTAGTACCTGGGACTCCAACAATGAGCAGTTCTTC. Translating gives CASSTWDSNNEQFF.

This chain joins TRBV10-1 and TRBJ2-2; the match to TRBD2 covers 10 bases. The V segment lost 6 bases and the J segment 5 bases; nucleotides outside the gene matches: 9. The CDR3 extends over 16 amino acids. Per germline, CDR1 WNHNN and CDR2 SYGVQD (reference sequence). The CDR3 is CASSLAGDEGTGELFF. The CDR3 nucleotides are TGCGCCAGCAGCCTAGCGGGAGACGAGGGGACCGGGGAGCTGTTTTTT.

The chain joins TRBV5-6 to TRBJ2-5; tentative D call: TRBD1 (6 bases). CDR3 length: 16 amino acids. Germline V gives CDR1 SGHDT, CDR2 YYEEEE. V lost 4 bases to trimming and J lost 2 bases, with 18 bases between them. The DNA of the CDR3 is TGTGCCAGCAGCCCGGCGCGACAGGCGATACAAGAGACCCAGTACTTC. Its protein is CASSPARQAIQETQYF. Variable domain in full (rest from reference TRBV5-6 and TRBJ2-5): DAGVTQSPTHLIKTRGQQVTLRCSPKSGHDTVSWYQQALGQGPQFIFQYYEEEERQRGNFPDRFSGHQFPNYSSELNVNALLLGDSALYLCASSPARQAIQETQYFGPGTRLLVL.

CDR3 loop: CASSAGSSAGEQFF. The CDR3 DNA follows: TGTGCCAGCAGCGCCGGGTCCTCCGCGGGTGAGCAGTTCTTC. The rearrangement joins TRBV7-3 to TRBJ2-1; possible D gene TRBD2, 5 bases. The V end lost 5 bases, the J end lost 9 bases, and 17 bases lay between the germline ends. This CDR3 has 14 amino acids. Per germline, CDR1 SGHTA and CDR2 FQGTGA.

The sample holds a few counts of this clone. The chain has TRBV5-6 and TRBJ1-6; TRBD1 aligns across 11 bases. V trimming: 4 bases; J trimming: 14 bases; junction bases outside the gene matches: 11. The CDR3 sequence is 15 residues long. The germline V gene has CDR1 SGHDT and CDR2 YYEEEE. CDR3 loop: CASSQMDRGHEALHF. The CDR3 bases are TGTGCCAGCAGCCAAATGGACAGGGGGCATGAGGCCCTCCACTTT. Combining the CDR3 with reference TRBV5-6 and TRBJ1-6 gives the whole variable domain DAGVTQSPTHLIKTRGQQVTLRCSPKSGHDTVSWYQQALGQGPQFIFQYYEEEERQRGNFPDRFSGHQFPNYSSELNVNALLLGDSALYLCASSQMDRGHEALHFGNGTRLTVT.

This chain links TRBV2 with TRBJ1-5, with 7 positions matching TRBD1. This CDR3 is 15 amino acids long. The ends lost 4 bases at V and 2 bases at J; junction bases unmatched: 5. Germline assignment: CDR1 SNHLY and CDR2 FYNNEI. DNA for the CDR3: TGTGCCAGCAGTGGGGAAACAGGGGGCAATCAGCCCCAGCATTTT. It is translated as CASSGETGGNQPQHF.

The rearrangement links TRBV30 to TRBJ2-7, with D unclear. V dropped 2 bases and J dropped 0 bases, with 5 bases sitting between them. The CDR3 spans 12 residues. CDR1 and CDR2 (germline): GTSNPN, SVGIG (reference sequence). Here the CDR3 reads CAWSPNSYEQYF. CDR3 nucleotide sequence: TGTGCCTGGAGTCCTAACTCCTACGAGCAGTACTTC.

This clone has just one count. The CDR3 spells CASSERGGSTDTQYF. The CDR3, as DNA: TGTGCCAGCAGTGAGAGGGGGGGATCCACAGATACGCAGTATTTT. This chain links TRBV2 with TRBJ2-3; possibly TRBD2 for D (7 bases). The CDR3 covers 15 residues. Germline V lookup: CDR1 SNHLY, CDR2 FYNNEI. V was clipped by 3 bases and J by 2 bases, with 12 bases between them.

This clone was observed a few times. The chain joins TRBV18 to TRBJ2-2, with 7 bases aligning to TRBD1. V shed 3 bases, J shed 7 bases, and the junction held 8 bases outside the gene matches. This CDR3 comprises 15 residues. Germline assignment: CDR1 KGHSH and CDR2 LQKENI. This chain's CDR3 is CASSPREGAIGELFF. CDR3 nucleotide sequence: TGTGCCAGCTCACCGAGAGAGGGGGCGATCGGGGAGCTGTTTTTT.

The chain has TRBV7-2 and TRBJ2-2; D perhaps matches TRBD1 (6 bases). Trimming cost V 5 bases and J 6 bases, with 19 bases left between them. The CDR3 loop spans 16 amino acids. The germline gives CDR1 SGHTA, CDR2 FQGNSA. The CDR3 reads CASSPTSDRRAGELFF. In DNA, the CDR3 is TGTGCCAGCAGCCCGACCTCCGACAGGCGCGCCGGGGAGCTGTTTTTT.

The J gene is TRBJ2-7, the V gene TRBV6-1; D is possibly TRBD1 (6 bases). Germline V gene lookup returns CDR1 MNHNS and CDR2 SASEGT. The V gene lost 8 bases and the J gene lost 6 bases, with 17 bases spanning the gap. The CDR3 is made up of 13 amino acids. The CDR3 nucleotides read TGTGCCAGCGGGGAAGTGGGGGCTGCCGAGCAGTACTTC. It codes for CASGEVGAAEQYF.

The chain joins TRBV5-5 to TRBJ1-4, with unresolved D. Germline V gene lookup returns CDR1 SGHKS and CDR2 YYEKEE (reference sequence). V was trimmed by 0 bases and J by 4 bases, leaving 13 bases between them. CDR3 length: 16 residues. The DNA for the CDR3 is TGTGCCAGCAGCTTGGTAGCCATCGCGGGTAATGAAAAACTGTTTTTT. Residues: CASSLVAIAGNEKLFF.

CDR3 loop: CASTPDRDQVGTQYF. CDR3 coding DNA: TGTGCCAGTACCCCTGACAGGGACCAAGTGGGTACGCAGTATTTT. The gene calls are TRBV6-1 and TRBJ2-3; 7 nucleotides agree with TRBD1. J lost 8 bases, V lost 9 bases, and 17 bases had no gene match. The CDR3 contains 15 residues. Germline V lookup: CDR1 MNHNS, CDR2 SASEGT.

The chain links TRBV15 to TRBJ1-4; D unresolved. V dropped 5 bases and J dropped 6 bases, with 7 bases sitting between them. This CDR3 region has 12 residues. Germline V gene data show CDR1 as LNHNV and CDR2 as YYDKDF (reference sequence). The CDR3 region has the DNA TGTGCCACCAGCCCCAATCATGAAAAACTGTTTTTT. Protein: CATSPNHEKLFF.

The chain has TRBV10-3 and TRBJ2-3; no clear D gene. This CDR3 is built from 12 residues. Germline assignment: CDR1 ENHRY and CDR2 SYGVKD. Trimming left V 6 bases short and J 0 bases short, with 4 bases between. The CDR3 sequence is CAISRSTDTQYF. DNA of the CDR3: TGTGCCATCAGCAGAAGCACAGATACGCAGTATTTT.

The chain links TRBV29-1 to TRBJ1-2; 8 bases line up with TRBD1. Germline values: CDR1 SQVTM, CDR2 ANQGSEA. The V segment lost 4 bases and the J segment 8 bases; nucleotides outside the gene matches: 6. The CDR3 is 12 residues long. Written as DNA, the CDR3 is TGCAGCGTTGGGACAGGGAACGGGGGCTACACCTTC. This gives the protein CSVGTGNGGYTF. Full variable domain (remainder filled in from reference TRBV29-1 and TRBJ1-2): SAVISQKPSRDICQRGTSLTIQCQVDSQVTMMFWYRQQPGQSLTLIATANQGSEATYESGFVIDKFPISRPNLTFSTLTVSNMSPEDSSIYLCSVGTGNGGYTFGSGTRLTVV.

The gene calls are TRBV7-8 and TRBJ2-3; D remains unclear. Germline V gene sequence: CDR1 SGHVS, CDR2 FQNEAQ. The CDR3 extends over 15 amino acids. V was pared by 1 base and J by 0 bases, with 8 bases between. The CDR3 DNA reads as TGTGCCAGCAGCTTAGGGCAGACTAGCACAGATACGCAGTATTTT. This gives the protein CASSLGQTSTDTQYF.

The chain is built from TRBV27 and TRBJ2-7; 8 nucleotides align to TRBD1. V was pared by 5 bases and J by 0 bases, with 9 bases of the junction left unmatched. Germline CDR1 and CDR2: MNHEY and SMNVEV (reference sequence). The CDR3 contains 16 residues. The chain's CDR3 is CASSPLLDRVSYEQYF. CDR3 DNA: TGTGCCAGCAGTCCCCTCCTGGACAGGGTCTCCTACGAGCAGTACTTC.

The V and J genes are TRBV7-8 and TRBJ2-7; TRBD2 matches 9 bases. In germline, CDR1 is SGHVS, CDR2 FQNEAQ. The trim removed 1 base at V and 4 bases at J, leaving 5 bases unmatched. The CDR3 is 15 amino acids. For the CDR3, the DNA is TGTGCCAGCAGCTTAGGGGGGACTAGCCCTTACGAGCAGTACTTC. Its protein is CASSLGGTSPYEQYF.

The DNA of the CDR3 is TGTGCCAGCAGCTTCCTTCTAGCGGGAGCCAATGAGCAGTTCTTC. Translating it yields CASSFLLAGANEQFF. The chain couples TRBV11-2 to TRBJ2-1; 10 bases align to TRBD2. V lost 3 bases to trimming and J lost 6 bases; unmatched junction nucleotides: 5. The CDR3 extends over 15 amino acids. CDR1 and CDR2 (germline): SGHAT, FQNNGV.

This chain's CDR3 is CASQAGDRVYEQYF. DNA of the CDR3: TGTGCCAGTCAGGCGGGAGATAGGGTCTACGAGCAGTACTTC. The chain has TRBV19 and TRBJ2-7, with 7 bases matching TRBD2. The V gene end was trimmed by 8 bases and the J gene end by 3 bases; junction bases not matched to a gene: 10. Looked up from germline, CDR1 is LNHDA and CDR2 is SQIVND (reference sequence). This CDR3 has 14 amino acids.

The genes are TRBV19 and TRBJ2-3; 8 nucleotides agree with TRBD1. The trim removed 3 bases at V and 6 bases at J, leaving 5 bases unmatched. The CDR3 has 14 amino acids. Germline loops: CDR1 LNHDA, CDR2 SQIVND (reference sequence). CDR3 sequence (DNA): TGTGCCAGTAGTATGCTTGGACAGGGTGATACGCAGTATTTT. Translating it yields CASSMLGQGDTQYF. The full variable domain, in which reference TRBV19 and TRBJ2-3 provide the parts outside the CDR3, is DGGITQSPKYLFRKEGQNVTLSCEQNLNHDAMYWYRQDPGQGLRLIYYSQIVNDFQKGDIAEGYSVSREKKESFPLTVTSAQKNPTAFYLCASSMLGQGDTQYFGPGTRLTVL.